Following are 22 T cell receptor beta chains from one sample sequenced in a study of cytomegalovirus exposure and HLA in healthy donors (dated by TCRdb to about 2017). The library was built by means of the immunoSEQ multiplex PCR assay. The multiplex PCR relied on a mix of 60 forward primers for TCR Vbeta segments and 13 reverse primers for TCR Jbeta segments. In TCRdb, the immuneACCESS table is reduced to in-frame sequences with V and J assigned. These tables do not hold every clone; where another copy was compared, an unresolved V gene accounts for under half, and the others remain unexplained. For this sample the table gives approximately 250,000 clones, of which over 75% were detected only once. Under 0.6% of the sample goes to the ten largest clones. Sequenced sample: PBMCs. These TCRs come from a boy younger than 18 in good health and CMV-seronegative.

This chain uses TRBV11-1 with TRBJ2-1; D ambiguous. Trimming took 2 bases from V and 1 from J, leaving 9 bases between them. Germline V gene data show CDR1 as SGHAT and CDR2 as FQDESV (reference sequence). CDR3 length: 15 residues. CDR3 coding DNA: TGTGCCAGCAGCTTAAATCCCGGGTCCTACAATGAGCAGTTCTTC. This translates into CASSLNPGSYNEQFF.

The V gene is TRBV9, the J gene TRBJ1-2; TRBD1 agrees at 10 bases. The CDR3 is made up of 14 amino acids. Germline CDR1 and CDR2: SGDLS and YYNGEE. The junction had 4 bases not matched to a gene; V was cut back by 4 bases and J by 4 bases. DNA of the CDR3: TGTGCCAGCAGCTCCCGGACAGGGGGCTATGGCTACACCTTC. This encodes CASSSRTGGYGYTF.

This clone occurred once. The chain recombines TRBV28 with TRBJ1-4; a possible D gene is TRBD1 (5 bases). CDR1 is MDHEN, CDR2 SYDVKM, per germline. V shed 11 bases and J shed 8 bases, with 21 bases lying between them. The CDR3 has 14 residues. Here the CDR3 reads CAGPPRGSVEKLFF. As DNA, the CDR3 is TGTGCCGGGCCTCCCCGGGGGTCTGTGGAAAAACTGTTTTTT.

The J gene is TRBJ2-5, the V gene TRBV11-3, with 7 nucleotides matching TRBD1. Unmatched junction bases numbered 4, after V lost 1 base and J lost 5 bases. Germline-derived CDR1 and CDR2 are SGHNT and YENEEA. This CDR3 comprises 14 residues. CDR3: CASSLAGTEETQYF. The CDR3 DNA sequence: TGTGCCAGCAGCTTAGCCGGGACAGAGGAGACCCAGTACTTC.

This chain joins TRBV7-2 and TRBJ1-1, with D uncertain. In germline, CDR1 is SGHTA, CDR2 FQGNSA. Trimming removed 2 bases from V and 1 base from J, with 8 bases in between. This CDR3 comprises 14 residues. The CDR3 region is CASSLRGSNTEAFF. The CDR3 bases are TGTGCCAGCAGCTTACGAGGGTCGAACACTGAAGCTTTCTTT.

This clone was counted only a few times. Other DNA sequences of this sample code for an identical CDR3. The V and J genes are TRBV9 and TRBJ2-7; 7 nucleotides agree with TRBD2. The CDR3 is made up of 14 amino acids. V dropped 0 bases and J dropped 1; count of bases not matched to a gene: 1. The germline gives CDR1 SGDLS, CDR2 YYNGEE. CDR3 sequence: CASSVDSGSYEQYF. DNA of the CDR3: TGTGCCAGCAGCGTAGATAGCGGGTCCTACGAGCAGTACTTC. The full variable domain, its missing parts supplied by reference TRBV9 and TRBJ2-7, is DSGVTQTPKHLITATGQRVTLRCSPRSGDLSVYWYQQSLDQGLQFLIQYYNGEERAKGNILERFSAQQFPDLHSELNLSSLELGDSALYFCASSVDSGSYEQYFGPGTRLTVT.

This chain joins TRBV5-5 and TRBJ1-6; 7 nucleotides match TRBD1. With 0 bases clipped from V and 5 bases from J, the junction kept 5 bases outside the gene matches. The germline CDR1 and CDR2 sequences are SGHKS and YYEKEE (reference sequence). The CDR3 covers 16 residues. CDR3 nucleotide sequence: TGTGCCAGCAGCTTGGAGGCAGGGGGTAATAATTCACCCCTCCACTTT. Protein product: CASSLEAGGNNSPLHF.

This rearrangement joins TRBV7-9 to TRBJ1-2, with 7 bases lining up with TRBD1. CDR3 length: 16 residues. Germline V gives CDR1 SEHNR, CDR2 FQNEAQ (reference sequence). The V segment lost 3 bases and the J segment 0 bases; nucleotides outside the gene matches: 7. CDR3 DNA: TGTGCCAGCAGCTTCACAGGGGACCATACTAACTATGGCTACACCTTC. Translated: CASSFTGDHTNYGYTF.

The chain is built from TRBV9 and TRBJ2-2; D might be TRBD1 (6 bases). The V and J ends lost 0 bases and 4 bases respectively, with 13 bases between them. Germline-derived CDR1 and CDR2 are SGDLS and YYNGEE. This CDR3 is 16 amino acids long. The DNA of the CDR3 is TGTGCCAGCAGCGTAGCCTCACAGGGCACCACCGGGGAGCTGTTTTTT. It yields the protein CASSVASQGTTGELFF.

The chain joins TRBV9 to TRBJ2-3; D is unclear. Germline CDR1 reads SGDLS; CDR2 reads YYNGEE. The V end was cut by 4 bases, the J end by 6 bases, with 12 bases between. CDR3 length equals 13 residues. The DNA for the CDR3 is TGTGCCAGCAGCCCCCACGAGGCGGATACGCAGTATTTT. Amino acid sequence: CASSPHEADTQYF.

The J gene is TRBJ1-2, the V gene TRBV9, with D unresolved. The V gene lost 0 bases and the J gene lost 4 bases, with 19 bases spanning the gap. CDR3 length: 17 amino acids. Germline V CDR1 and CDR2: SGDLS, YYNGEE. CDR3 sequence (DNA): TGTGCCAGCAGCGTAGAGGCAGGATCGGCGATAGGCTATGGCTACACCTTC. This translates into CASSVEAGSAIGYGYTF.

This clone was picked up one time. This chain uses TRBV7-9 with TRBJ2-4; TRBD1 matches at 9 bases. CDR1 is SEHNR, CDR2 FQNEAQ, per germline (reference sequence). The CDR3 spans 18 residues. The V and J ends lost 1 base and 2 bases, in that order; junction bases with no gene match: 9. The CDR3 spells CASSLGPRGQGPKNIQYF. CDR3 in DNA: TGTGCCAGCAGCTTAGGCCCCCGGGGACAGGGTCCCAAAAACATTCAGTACTTC. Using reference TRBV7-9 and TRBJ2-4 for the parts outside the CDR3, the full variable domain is DTGVSQNPRHKITKRGQNVTFRCDPISEHNRLYWYRQTLGQGPEFLTYFQNEAQLEKSRLLSDRFSAERPKGSFSTLEIQRTEQGDSAMYLCASSLGPRGQGPKNIQYFGAGTRLSVL.

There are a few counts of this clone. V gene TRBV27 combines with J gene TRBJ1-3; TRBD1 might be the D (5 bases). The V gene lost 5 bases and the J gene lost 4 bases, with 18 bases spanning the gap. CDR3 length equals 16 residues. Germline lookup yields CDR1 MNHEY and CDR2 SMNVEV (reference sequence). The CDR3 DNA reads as TGTGCCAGCAGTCCCCAGGGTCGGCCCTCAGGAAACACCATATATTTT. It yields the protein CASSPQGRPSGNTIYF.

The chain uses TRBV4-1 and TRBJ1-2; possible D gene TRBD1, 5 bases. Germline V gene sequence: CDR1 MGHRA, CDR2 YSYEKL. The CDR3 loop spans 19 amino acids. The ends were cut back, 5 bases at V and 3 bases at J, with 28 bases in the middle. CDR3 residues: CASSSQGQTSRGVDYGYTF. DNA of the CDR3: TGCGCCAGCAGCTCCCAAGGTCAGACCTCGCGGGGGGTTGACTATGGCTACACCTTC.

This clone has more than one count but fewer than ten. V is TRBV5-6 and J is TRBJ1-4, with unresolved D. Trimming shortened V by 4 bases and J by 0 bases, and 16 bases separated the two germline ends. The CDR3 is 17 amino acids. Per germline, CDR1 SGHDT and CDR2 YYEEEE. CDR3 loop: CASSPSMKPATNEKLFF. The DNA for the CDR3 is TGTGCCAGCAGCCCCTCTATGAAGCCCGCAACTAATGAAAAACTGTTTTTT.

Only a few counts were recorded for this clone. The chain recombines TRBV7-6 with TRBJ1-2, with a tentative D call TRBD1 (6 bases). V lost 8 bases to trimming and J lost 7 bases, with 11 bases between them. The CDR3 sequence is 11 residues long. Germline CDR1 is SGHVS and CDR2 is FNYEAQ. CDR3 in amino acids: CASGTGCGYTF. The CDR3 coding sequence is TGTGCCAGCGGCACAGGGTGTGGCTACACCTTC.

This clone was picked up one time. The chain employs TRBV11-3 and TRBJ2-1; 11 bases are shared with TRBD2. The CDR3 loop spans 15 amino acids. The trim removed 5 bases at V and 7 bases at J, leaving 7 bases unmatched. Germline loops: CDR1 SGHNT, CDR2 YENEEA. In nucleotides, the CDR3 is TGTGCCAGCAGCCTTCTAGCGGGGGGCAAGAATGAGCAGTTCTTC. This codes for CASSLLAGGKNEQFF. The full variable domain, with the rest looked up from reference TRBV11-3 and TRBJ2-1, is EAGVVQSPRYKIIEKKQPVAFWCNPISGHNTLYWYLQNLGQGPELLIRYENEEAVDDSQLPKDRFSAERLKGVDSTLKIQPAELGDSAVYLCASSLLAGGKNEQFFGPGTRLTVL.

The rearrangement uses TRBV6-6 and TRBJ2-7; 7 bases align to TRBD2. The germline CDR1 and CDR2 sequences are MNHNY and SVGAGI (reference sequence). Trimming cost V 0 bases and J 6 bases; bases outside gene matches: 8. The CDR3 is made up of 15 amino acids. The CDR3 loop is CASSYSATSPGEQYF. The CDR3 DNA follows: TGTGCCAGCAGTTACTCGGCGACTAGCCCCGGCGAGCAGTACTTC.

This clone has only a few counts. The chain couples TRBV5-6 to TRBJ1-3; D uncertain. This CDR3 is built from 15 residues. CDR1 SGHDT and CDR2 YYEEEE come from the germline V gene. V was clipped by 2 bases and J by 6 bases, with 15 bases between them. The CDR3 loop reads CASSFYTRDENTIYF. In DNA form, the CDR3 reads TGTGCCAGCAGCTTTTACACCCGGGATGAAAACACCATATATTTT.

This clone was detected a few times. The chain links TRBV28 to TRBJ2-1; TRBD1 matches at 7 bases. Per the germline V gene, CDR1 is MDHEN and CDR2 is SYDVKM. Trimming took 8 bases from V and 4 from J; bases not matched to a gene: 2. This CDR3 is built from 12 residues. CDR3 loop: CASGGQYNEQFF. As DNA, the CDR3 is TGTGCCAGCGGGGGACAGTACAATGAGCAGTTCTTC.

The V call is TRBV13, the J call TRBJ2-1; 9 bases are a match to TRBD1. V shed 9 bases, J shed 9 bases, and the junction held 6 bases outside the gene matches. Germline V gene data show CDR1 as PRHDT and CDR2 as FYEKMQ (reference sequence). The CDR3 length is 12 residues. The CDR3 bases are TGTGCCAGTAGACAGGGGGTCGGTGAGCAGTTCTTC. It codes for CASRQGVGEQFF.

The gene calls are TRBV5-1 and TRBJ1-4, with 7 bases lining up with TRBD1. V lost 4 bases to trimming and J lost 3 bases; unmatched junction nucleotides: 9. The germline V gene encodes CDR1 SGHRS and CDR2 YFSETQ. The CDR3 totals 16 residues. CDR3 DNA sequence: TGCGCCAGCAGCCGGGGACAGATCGGGTCTAATGAAAAACTGTTTTTT. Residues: CASSRGQIGSNEKLFF.